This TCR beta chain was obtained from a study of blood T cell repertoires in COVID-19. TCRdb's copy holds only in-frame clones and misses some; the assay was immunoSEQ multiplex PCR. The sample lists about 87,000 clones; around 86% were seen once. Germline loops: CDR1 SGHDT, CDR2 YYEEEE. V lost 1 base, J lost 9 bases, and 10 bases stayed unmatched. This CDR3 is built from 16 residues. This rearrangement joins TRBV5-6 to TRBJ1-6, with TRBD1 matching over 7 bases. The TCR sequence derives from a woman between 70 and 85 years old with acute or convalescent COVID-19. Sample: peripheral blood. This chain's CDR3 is CASSLSGTAGLSPLHF. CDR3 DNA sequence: TGTGCCAGCAGCTTGTCCGGGACAGCCGGACTTTCACCCCTCCACTTT.